The 13 T cell receptor beta chains presented below share a single source sample, sequenced in a study of early T cells in non-severe SARS-CoV-2 infection. TCRdb processed the 5' RACE reads anew with MiXCR; each CDR3 protein has one entry. The profile covers approximately 76,000 distinct CDR3 sequences, with 9.5% to 15% appearing a single time and over 1% taken by the ten largest. The sequenced sample consisted of whole blood. The receptors were sampled from an adult who was a healthcare worker with PCR-confirmed SARS-CoV-2 infection or an uninfected control (not recorded which).

The chain recombines TRBV27 with TRBJ2-7; D gene unclear. V dropped 6 bases and J dropped 4 bases, with 13 bases sitting between them. The CDR3 contains 13 residues. CDR1 MNHEY and CDR2 SMNVEV come from the germline V gene (reference sequence). This CDR3 reads CASSHPNTYEQYF. The CDR3 DNA reads as TGTGCCAGCAGCCACCCAAATACTTACGAGCAGTACTTC.

Ten or more counts support this clonotype. The chain is built from TRBV7-2 and TRBJ1-1; maybe TRBD1 (5 bases). In germline, CDR1 is SGHTA, CDR2 FQGNSA. Trimming removed 4 bases from V and 1 base from J, with 10 bases in between. This CDR3 spans 14 amino acids. The CDR3 here is CASSSDSSNTEAFF. CDR3 coding DNA: TGTGCCAGCAGCTCCGACAGCTCGAACACTGAAGCTTTCTTT. Full variable domain (remainder filled in from reference TRBV7-2 and TRBJ1-1): GAGVSQSPSNKVTEKGKDVELRCDPISGHTALYWYRQSLGQGLEFLIYFQGNSAPDKSGLPSDRFSAERTGGSVSTLTIQRTQQEDSAVYLCASSSDSSNTEAFFGQGTRLTVV.

This clonotype was recorded at least ten times. V usage is TRBV11-2 and J usage is TRBJ2-2, with D tentatively TRBD1 (5 bases). Germline V CDR1 and CDR2: SGHAT, FQNNGV. The V end lost 4 bases, the J end lost 0 bases, and 21 bases lay between the germline ends. The CDR3 totals 19 residues. CDR3 bases: TGTGCCAGCAGCTACACTCTATGGGCGGACATCGCGAACACCGGGGAGCTGTTTTTT. Protein sequence: CASSYTLWADIANTGELFF.

This clonotype was detected many times. The chain is built from TRBV27 and TRBJ2-7; D is undetermined. The V gene lost 4 bases and the J gene lost 3 bases, with 16 bases spanning the gap. The CDR3 runs to 15 residues. Germline V gene lookup returns CDR1 MNHEY and CDR2 SMNVEV (reference sequence). This chain's CDR3 is CASSSPGRNRYEQYF. The CDR3 region has the DNA TGTGCCAGCAGTTCCCCCGGCAGAAACCGCTACGAGCAGTACTTC.

This clonotype has ten or more counts. This rearrangement joins TRBV6-4 to TRBJ2-3; D is possibly TRBD1 or TRBD2 (5 bases each). This CDR3 comprises 15 residues. In germline, CDR1 is MRHNA, CDR2 SNTAGT. V was pared by 0 bases and J by 4 bases, with 11 bases between. The CDR3 DNA reads TGTGCCAGCAGTGACTCGGGGACCTCGCCAGATACGCAGTATTTT. Encoded protein: CASSDSGTSPDTQYF.

This clonotype was picked up many times. V gene TRBV28 combines with J gene TRBJ1-5; D is unclear. The CDR3 is 14 amino acids. Germline lookup yields CDR1 MDHEN and CDR2 SYDVKM. The germline V and J ends were trimmed by 3 bases and 0 bases, with 6 bases remaining between them. CDR3 nucleotide sequence: TGTGCCAGCAGTTTGAGCCATAGCAATCAGCCCCAGCATTTT. It yields the protein CASSLSHSNQPQHF.

This clonotype was counted many times. The chain employs TRBV11-2 and TRBJ2-7, with 7 nucleotides matching TRBD2. The CDR3 is 18 residues long. The ends lost 2 bases at V and 4 bases at J; junction bases unmatched: 17. CDR1 and CDR2 from the germline V gene are SGHAT and FQNNGV. CDR3 DNA sequence: TGTGCCAGCAGCTTACGACTCGATCCTAGCGGAGCACCTTACGAGCAGTACTTC. Translating it yields CASSLRLDPSGAPYEQYF.

This clonotype has at least ten counts. This chain links TRBV30 with TRBJ1-1, with D unresolved. V lost 5 bases and J lost 5, with 18 bases in between. Germline V gene data show CDR1 as GTSNPN and CDR2 as SVGIG (reference sequence). The CDR3 length is 14 residues. The CDR3 DNA follows: TGTGCCTGGGCCCATATGGGTGGAAGGACTGAAGCTTTCTTT. Residues: CAWAHMGGRTEAFF.

The chain links TRBV10-3 to TRBJ2-3; D gene uncertain. Trimming took 3 bases from V and 6 from J, leaving 7 bases between them. CDR3 length: 12 amino acids. Germline CDR1 and CDR2: ENHRY and SYGVKD. The CDR3 protein is CAISDNWDTQYF. DNA of the CDR3: TGTGCCATCAGTGATAACTGGGATACGCAGTATTTT.

Many counts were recorded for this clonotype. The chain uses TRBV27 and TRBJ2-1; 8 nucleotides match TRBD1. Germline CDR1 MNHEY, CDR2 SMNVEV (reference sequence). J was trimmed by 4 bases and V by 4 bases; bases with no gene match: 3. This CDR3 is built from 14 residues. The CDR3 coding sequence is TGTGCCAGCAGTTCGGACAGGGCTTACAATGAGCAGTTCTTC. Encoded protein: CASSSDRAYNEQFF.

Points on this clonotype: One end of the junction is discordant with germline, which a read error may explain. The chain couples TRBV29-1 to TRBJ2-1; D remains unclear. CDR1 is SQVTM and CDR2 is ANQGSEA in the germline V gene. This CDR3 comprises 13 residues. The CDR3, as DNA: TGCAGCGCCCACTCCAGCTCCTACAATGAGAAGTTCTTC. This codes for CSAHSSSYNEKFF.

This clonotype was counted only a few times. The chain recombines TRBV7-8 with TRBJ1-2; 7 nucleotides agree with TRBD1. Per the germline V gene, CDR1 is SGHVS and CDR2 is FQNEAQ. The CDR3 totals 12 residues. The V gene end was trimmed by 4 bases and the J gene end by 7 bases; junction bases not matched to a gene: 3. CDR3 loop: CASSSRGTGYTF. CDR3 DNA sequence: TGTGCCAGCAGCTCCAGGGGGACTGGCTACACCTTC.

The chain joins TRBV7-9 to TRBJ1-2; 7 bases match TRBD1. The germline CDR1 and CDR2 sequences are SEHNR and FQNEAQ (reference sequence). There are 13 residues in the CDR3. Unmatched junction bases numbered 7, after V lost 4 bases and J lost 8 bases. CDR3 nucleotides: TGTGCCAGCAGCTCCGACAGGGTCACGGGCTACACCTTC. Protein product: CASSSDRVTGYTF.